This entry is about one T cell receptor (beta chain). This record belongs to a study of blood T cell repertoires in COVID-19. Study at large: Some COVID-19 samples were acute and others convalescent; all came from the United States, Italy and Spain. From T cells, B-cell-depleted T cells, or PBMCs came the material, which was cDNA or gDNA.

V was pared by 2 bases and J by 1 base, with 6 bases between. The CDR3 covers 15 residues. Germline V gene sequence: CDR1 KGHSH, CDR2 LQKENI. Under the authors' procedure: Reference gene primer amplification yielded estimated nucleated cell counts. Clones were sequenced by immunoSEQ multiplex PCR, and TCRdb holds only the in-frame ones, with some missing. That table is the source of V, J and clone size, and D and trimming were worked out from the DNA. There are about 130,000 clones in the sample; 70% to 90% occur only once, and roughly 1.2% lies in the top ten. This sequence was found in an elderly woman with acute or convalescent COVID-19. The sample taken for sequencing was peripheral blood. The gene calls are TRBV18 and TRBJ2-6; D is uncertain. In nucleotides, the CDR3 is TGTGCCAGCTCACCAATGAGTTCTGGGGCCAACGTCCTGACTTTC. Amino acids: CASSPMSSGANVLTF. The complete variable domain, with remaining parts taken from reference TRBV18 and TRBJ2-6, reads NAGVMQNPRHLVRRRGQEARLRCSPMKGHSHVYWYRQLPEEGLKFMVYLQKENIIDESGMPKERFSAEFPKEGPSILRIQQVVRGDSAAYFCASSPMSSGANVLTFGAGSRLTVL.